These 14 T cell receptor beta chains came from one sample sequenced in a study of T cells in Graves' hyperthyroidism and ophthalmopathy. Amplified TCR beta CDR3 regions came from RNA transcripts. First-round RT-PCR with HTBI primers amplified the TCR CDR3 region. Via MiXCR, TCRdb re-called the multiplex PCR reads, giving one row per CDR3 protein. The table includes 300,000 to 450,000 distinct CDR3 sequences, around 14% detected once. The sample was blood. Receptors were obtained from a woman in her sixties or seventies with Graves' hyperthyroidism.

The V and J genes are TRBV27 and TRBJ1-1; the D gene is possibly TRBD1 (6 bases). With 8 bases removed from V and 0 bases from J, the gap between germline ends came to 16 bases. The CDR3 totals 15 residues. The germline CDR1 and CDR2 sequences are MNHEY and SMNVEV (reference sequence). The CDR3 spells CASRESGGVNTEAFF. The CDR3 DNA reads TGTGCCAGCCGGGAGAGTGGGGGCGTGAACACTGAAGCTTTCTTT.

In this sample, this clonotype turned up many times. In DNA form, the CDR3 reads TGTGCCACCAGTGATGCTAGCGGGAGTGGGGAGACCCAGTACTTC. Encoded protein: CATSDASGSGETQYF. The gene calls are TRBV24-1 and TRBJ2-5; 10 bases are a match to TRBD2. With V trimmed by 3 bases and J by 5 bases, 5 bases remained unmatched. From germline, CDR1 is KGHDR and CDR2 SFDVKD. This CDR3 is built from 15 residues.

As to this clonotype: A junction boundary mismatches the germline segment, possibly from a read error. The chain links TRBV5-1 to TRBJ2-7, with 8 bases lining up with TRBD1. Germline assignment: CDR1 SGHRS and CDR2 YFSETQ. The CDR3 contains 15 residues. CDR3 bases: TGCGCTAGCAGCGCCGGGACAGGAGTAACCTACGAGCAGTACTTC. Protein: CASSAGTGVTYEQYF. Full variable domain (outside the CDR3, taken from reference TRBV5-1 and TRBJ2-7): KAGVTQTPRYLIKTRGQQVTLSCSPISGHRSVSWYQQTPGQGLQFLFEYFSETQRNKGNFPGRFSGRQFSNSRSEMNVSTLELGDSALYLCASSAGTGVTYEQYFGPGTRLTVT.

The table lists this clonotype with many counts. The chain employs TRBV24-1 and TRBJ2-7; a weak D match, TRBD1 (6 bases). V dropped 3 bases and J dropped 2 bases, with 13 bases sitting between them. Germline-derived CDR1 and CDR2 are KGHDR and SFDVKD. The length of the CDR3 is 15 residues. The CDR3 sequence is CATSDTGSDPYEQYF. DNA for the CDR3: TGTGCCACCAGTGATACAGGGTCGGATCCCTACGAGCAGTACTTC.

This chain joins TRBV27 and TRBJ2-5; D call uncertain. Per germline, CDR1 MNHEY and CDR2 SMNVEV (reference sequence). The CDR3 contains 14 residues. Trimming pared 7 bases from V and 3 bases from J, leaving 15 bases between. CDR3 bases: TGTGCCAGCAAATCCCGTGGAGACGAAGAGACCCAGTACTTC. This sequence encodes CASKSRGDEETQYF.

In regard to this clonotype: Given a far larger clone just one base away, this is likely a sequencing read error. J is TRBJ2-1 and V is TRBV28; D is undetermined. The V end was cut by 6 bases, the J end by 5 bases, with 5 bases between. The CDR3 has 11 amino acids. The germline gives CDR1 MDHEN, CDR2 SYDVKM. CDR3 sequence reads: CASSKHNEQFF. The CDR3 DNA follows: TGTGCCAGCAGCAAGCACAATGAGCAGTTCTTC. Combining the CDR3 with reference TRBV28 and TRBJ2-1 gives the whole variable domain DVKVTQSSRYLVKRTGEKVFLECVQDMDHENMFWYRQDPGLGLRLIYFSYDVKMKEKGDIPEGYSVSREKKERFSLILESASTNQTSMYLCASSKHNEQFFGPGTRLTVL.

This clonotype occurred many times. V and J are TRBV12-3 or TRBV12-4 and TRBJ2-7; 8 bases fit TRBD1. V lost 0 bases, J lost 5 bases, and 6 bases stayed unmatched. The CDR3 is made up of 15 amino acids. The CDR3 here is CASSLALGRGHEQYF. CDR3 DNA: TGTGCCAGCAGTTTAGCGCTAGGCAGGGGGCACGAGCAGTACTTC.

This clonotype was observed at least ten times. V is TRBV5-1 and J is TRBJ1-2, with a weak D call TRBD1 (5 bases). Germline loops: CDR1 SGHRS, CDR2 YFSETQ. The V end lost 1 base, the J end lost 7 bases, and 23 bases lay between the germline ends. This CDR3 comprises 17 residues. The CDR3 nucleotides read TGCGCCAGCAGCTTGTGGGGCCGGGGTGACGGGCATGGTGGCTACACCTTC. Translation gives CASSLWGRGDGHGGYTF.

This clonotype occurred many times. The gene calls are TRBV12-3 or TRBV12-4 and TRBJ1-5; D remains ambiguous. CDR3 length: 12 residues. Trimming cost V 0 bases and J 6 bases, with 3 bases left between them. The CDR3 nucleotides are TGTGCCAGCAGTTTAGCGACTCAGCCCCAGCATTTT. Translated: CASSLATQPQHF.

This clonotype was found many times. CDR3 bases: TGTGCCTGGAGGAAAGTACTTACTAATGAAAAACTGTTTTTT. It specifies CAWRKVLTNEKLFF. The chain combines TRBV30 with TRBJ1-4; the D is unclear. CDR3 length equals 14 residues. The germline CDR1 and CDR2 sequences are GTSNPN and SVGIG (reference sequence). Trimming stripped 3 bases from V and 2 bases from J, with 10 bases between.

This clonotype was seen repeatedly, ten times or more. The gene calls are TRBV9 and TRBJ1-1, with no clear D. V dropped 5 bases and J dropped 0 bases, with 20 bases sitting between them. The CDR3 has 17 residues. Germline values: CDR1 SGDLS, CDR2 YYNGEE. CDR3 amino acids: CASRGMPTGSMNTEAFF. The DNA for the CDR3 is TGTGCCAGCAGGGGGATGCCCACGGGATCCATGAACACTGAAGCTTTCTTT.

The chain joins TRBV27 to TRBJ1-5; TRBD1 might be the D (6 bases). The germline V gene has CDR1 MNHEY and CDR2 SMNVEV (reference sequence). The V and J ends lost 4 bases and 2 bases respectively, with 12 bases between them. The CDR3 is 15 residues long. The CDR3, as DNA: TGTGCCAGCAGTTGGACAGCGGAGGGCAATCAGCCCCAGCATTTT. Translation gives CASSWTAEGNQPQHF.

This clonotype was counted ten times or more. The chain combines TRBV29-1 with TRBJ2-5; maybe TRBD1 (5 bases). This CDR3 spans 13 amino acids. Trimming left V 5 bases short and J 2 bases short, with 12 bases between. In germline, CDR1 is SQVTM, CDR2 ANQGSEA. CDR3 DNA sequence: TGCAGCGTTTCTGGGGCGTTACAAGAGACCCAGTACTTC. Amino acid sequence: CSVSGALQETQYF.

This clonotype has at least ten counts. The chain joins TRBV24-1 to TRBJ2-3; D ambiguous. The germline V gene has CDR1 KGHDR and CDR2 SFDVKD. V gave up 1 base and J gave up 1 base, with 2 bases separating them. The CDR3 is made up of 13 amino acids. CDR3 amino acids: CATSDFGTDTQYF. CDR3 DNA: TGTGCCACCAGTGATTTTGGCACAGATACGCAGTATTTT.